Below are 14 T cell receptor beta chains sequenced from a single sample in a study of blood T cells in healthy people across ages. For the second PCR, which ran for about 7 to 11 cycles, a sample-barcoded 5' primer and a J-beta primer mix were used. TCRdb independently ran MiXCR on the 5' RACE reads; one entry per CDR3 protein. Of 1.5 million to 2 million distinct CDR3 sequences in the sample, about 49% were seen once. The sequencing sample was made of blood. The receptors derive from a woman aged 40 to 50 in good health.

The genes are TRBV2 and TRBJ2-1; TRBD2 matches 9 bases. V gave up 8 bases and J gave up 0 bases; unmatched junction bases: 5. This CDR3 is built from 15 residues. The germline gives CDR1 SNHLY, CDR2 FYNNEI. This chain's CDR3 is CASLAGESSYNEQFF. The CDR3 DNA reads as TGTGCCAGCTTAGCGGGGGAGAGCTCCTACAATGAGCAGTTCTTC. Based on the CDR3 plus reference TRBV2 and TRBJ2-1, the full variable domain is EPEVTQTPSHQVTQMGQEVILRCVPISNHLYFYWYRQILGQKVEFLVSFYNNEISEKSEIFDDQFSVERPDGSNFTLKIRSTKLEDSAMYFCASLAGESSYNEQFFGPGTRLTVL.

The chain employs TRBV19 and TRBJ2-6; D is uncertain. The ends were cut back, 6 bases at V and 0 bases at J, with 15 bases in the middle. Germline V gives CDR1 LNHDA, CDR2 SQIVND (reference sequence). This CDR3 comprises 17 residues. The CDR3 region is CASRVRHSGSGANVLTF. CDR3 DNA sequence: TGTGCCAGTAGGGTTCGACACTCCGGCTCTGGGGCCAACGTCCTGACTTTC.

This sequence joins TRBV6-5 and TRBJ2-1, with 7 bases lining up with TRBD1. The germline V gene encodes CDR1 MNHEY and CDR2 SVGAGI. J gave up 4 bases and V 0 bases, and 9 bases lay outside the gene matches. The CDR3 extends over 17 amino acids. The CDR3 protein is CASSYSHSGTVYNEQFF. The CDR3 DNA is TGTGCCAGCAGTTACTCCCACTCCGGGACAGTATACAATGAGCAGTTCTTC.

This clonotype occurred a few times. The chain links TRBV6-2 or TRBV6-3 to TRBJ2-7; D not certain. Germline CDR1 reads MNHEY; CDR2 reads SVGEGT. Trimming cost V 7 bases and J 2 bases, with 12 bases left between them. This CDR3 contains 13 residues. This CDR3 reads CASTVAGAYEQYF. The CDR3, as DNA: TGTGCCAGCACCGTAGCTGGGGCCTACGAGCAGTACTTC.

The genes are TRBV11-2 and TRBJ2-5; D gene uncertain. Trimming left V 3 bases short and J 4 bases short, with 9 bases between. This CDR3 has 13 amino acids. In germline, CDR1 is SGHAT, CDR2 FQNNGV. The CDR3 DNA is TGTGCCAGCAGCTTTAAGAGGAGAGAGACCCAGTACTTC. Amino acid sequence: CASSFKRRETQYF.

A few counts support this clonotype. The chain is built from TRBV2 and TRBJ2-5; D may correspond to TRBD1 or TRBD2 (6 bases each). Germline lookup yields CDR1 SNHLY and CDR2 FYNNEI. V lost 0 bases and J lost 7, with 12 bases in between. CDR3 length: 14 amino acids. This CDR3 reads CASSEALQGGTQYF. The CDR3, as DNA: TGTGCCAGCAGTGAAGCGTTACAGGGAGGGACCCAGTACTTC.

V and J are TRBV6-5 and TRBJ1-2, with a possible D match to TRBD1 (5 bases). Trimming removed 5 bases from V and 4 bases from J, with 17 bases in between. The CDR3 runs to 15 residues. The V gene's germline CDR1 is MNHEY and CDR2 SVGAGI. In DNA form, the CDR3 reads TGTGCCAGCAGTACCCGACAGCGGAGTAGCTATGGCTACACCTTC. Translation gives CASSTRQRSSYGYTF.

The CDR3 protein is CASSQDRTSGAPWDTQYF. As DNA, the CDR3 is TGTGCCAGCAGCCAAGATCGCACTAGCGGGGCCCCTTGGGATACGCAGTATTTT. The gene calls are TRBV14 and TRBJ2-3; 10 positions match TRBD2. The CDR3 has 18 residues. With V trimmed by 0 bases and J by 6 bases, 12 bases remained unmatched. Per the germline V gene, CDR1 is SGHDN and CDR2 is FVKESK.

The chain couples TRBV29-1 to TRBJ1-1; the D gene is possibly TRBD1 (5 bases). The V and J ends lost 4 bases and 3 bases respectively, with 18 bases between them. CDR1 is SQVTM, CDR2 ANQGSEA, per germline. This CDR3 spans 15 amino acids. The CDR3 protein is CSVGGADTPDTEAFF. CDR3 bases: TGCAGCGTTGGAGGGGCGGATACTCCGGACACTGAAGCTTTCTTT.

This clonotype was seen only once. The chain couples TRBV20-1 to TRBJ1-6; D may be TRBD1 (5 bases). Germline assignment: CDR1 DFQATT and CDR2 SNEGSKA (reference sequence). The CDR3 extends over 14 amino acids. The V end lost 2 bases, the J end lost 10 bases, and 15 bases lay between the germline ends. The CDR3 loop is CSARYSSGLSPLHF. Here the CDR3 DNA reads TGCAGTGCTAGATATTCTTCAGGGTTGTCACCCCTCCACTTT.

This chain links TRBV20-1 with TRBJ2-3; TRBD2 matches at 9 bases. The J segment lost 1 base and the V segment lost 0 bases, leaving 8 bases of the junction unmatched. The CDR3 length is 17 residues. Per germline, CDR1 DFQATT and CDR2 SNEGSKA (reference sequence). CDR3 coding DNA: TGCAGTGCTAGAGATTGGCTAGCGGGGAGCCGCACAGATACGCAGTATTTT. This encodes CSARDWLAGSRTDTQYF.

This sequence joins TRBV4-3 and TRBJ2-7, with D perhaps TRBD2 (6 bases). V gave up 5 bases and J gave up 7 bases, with 18 bases separating them. This CDR3 comprises 14 residues. Germline CDR1 reads LGHNA; CDR2 reads YSLEER. CDR3: CASSSRDLYNEQYF. CDR3 bases: TGCGCCAGCAGCTCCCGGGACTTATACAATGAGCAGTACTTC.

This clonotype was seen a handful of times. The chain employs TRBV27 and TRBJ2-2; weak D call: TRBD2 (5 bases). This CDR3 is 16 amino acids long. Trimming left V 4 bases short and J 1 base short, with 13 bases between. Germline loops: CDR1 MNHEY, CDR2 SMNVEV (reference sequence). This CDR3 reads CASSYSSGENTGELFF. The CDR3 DNA follows: TGTGCCAGCAGTTACTCCAGCGGAGAGAACACCGGGGAGCTGTTTTTT.

The chain joins TRBV29-1 to TRBJ1-2; a possible D gene is TRBD1 (5 bases). V gave up 0 bases and J gave up 8 bases, with 16 bases separating them. Germline V gives CDR1 SQVTM, CDR2 ANQGSEA. CDR3 length: 14 residues. CDR3 DNA: TGCAGCGTTGAAGATCCGGAGGGGAGAAAGGGCTACACCTTC. Encoded protein: CSVEDPEGRKGYTF.